A single sample is the source of the 10 T cell receptor beta chains below, sequenced in a study of cytomegalovirus exposure and HLA in healthy donors. PCR used 60 Vbeta primers and 13 Jbeta primers. Sequencing was performed with immunoSEQ multiplex PCR; in TCRdb, only in-frame clones are kept and a portion is missing. The sample has roughly 150,000 clones; approximately 80% are singletons. What was sequenced was PBMCs. These receptors came from a man in his thirties or forties in good health and CMV-seronegative.

The chain carries TRBV9 and TRBJ1-2; 8 bases fit TRBD1. The CDR3 has 13 residues. V was clipped by 3 bases and J by 4 bases; unmatched bases: 2. Germline V gene lookup returns CDR1 SGDLS and CDR2 YYNGEE. CDR3 sequence reads: CASSGTGFYGYTF. In nucleotides, the CDR3 is TGTGCCAGCAGCGGGACAGGGTTCTATGGCTACACCTTC.

The chain links TRBV6-1 to TRBJ1-1, with a weak D call TRBD1 (5 bases). Germline V gene sequence: CDR1 MNHNS, CDR2 SASEGT. V was clipped by 1 base and J by 0 bases, with 6 bases between them. The CDR3 extends over 14 amino acids. CDR3 sequence reads: CASSEGGMNTEAFF. Here the CDR3 DNA reads TGTGCCAGCAGTGAAGGGGGCATGAACACTGAAGCTTTCTTT.

V is TRBV4-1 and J is TRBJ2-1; maybe TRBD2 (6 bases). CDR3 size: 17 residues. From germline, CDR1 is MGHRA and CDR2 YSYEKL. V was trimmed by 3 bases and J by 2 bases, leaving 17 bases between them. CDR3 protein: CASSQVTVAGPYNEQFF. CDR3 DNA sequence: TGCGCCAGCAGCCAGGTTACTGTGGCGGGGCCCTACAATGAGCAGTTCTTC.

The V gene is TRBV7-9, the J gene TRBJ2-7; D perhaps matches TRBD2 (6 bases). This CDR3 has 14 amino acids. Germline V CDR1 and CDR2: SEHNR, FQNEAQ (reference sequence). Trimming removed 8 bases at V and 0 bases at J, with 14 bases between. CDR3 sequence (DNA): TGTGCCAGCCTTTCAGCGGGCGTCTCCTACGAGCAGTACTTC. Amino acid sequence: CASLSAGVSYEQYF.

The chain is built from TRBV12-5 and TRBJ2-1, with a tentative D call TRBD2 (6 bases). Germline values: CDR1 LGHNT, CDR2 FRNRAP. This CDR3 is 17 amino acids long. Trimming shortened V by 0 bases and J by 5 bases, and 17 bases separated the two germline ends. CDR3 sequence reads: CASGLVSGLISDNEQFF. The DNA of the CDR3 is TGTGCTAGTGGTTTGGTTTCGGGACTCATAAGCGACAATGAGCAGTTCTTC.

The chain employs TRBV5-6 and TRBJ2-7; a possible D gene is TRBD1 (5 bases). With 0 bases removed from V and 5 bases from J, the gap between germline ends came to 15 bases. Germline CDR1 is SGHDT and CDR2 is YYEEEE. The CDR3 has 15 amino acids. The DNA of the CDR3 is TGTGCCAGCAGCTTGGGGGGCCTGATGGGCGACGAGCAGTACTTC. The encoded protein is CASSLGGLMGDEQYF.

Turning to this clone: An end of the junction differs from the germline gene, which may be a read error. The chain carries TRBV7-3 and TRBJ2-7; D ambiguous. Germline V gene lookup returns CDR1 SGHTA and CDR2 FQGTGA. The CDR3 runs 8 residues. CDR3 DNA: TGCGGTCCCTACGAGCAGTACTTC. Protein product: CGPYEQYF.

The chain is built from TRBV7-9 and TRBJ2-7; D is possibly TRBD1 (6 bases). Germline CDR1 is SEHNR and CDR2 is FQNEAQ (reference sequence). The CDR3 extends over 16 amino acids. Trimming left V 5 bases short and J 0 bases short, with 17 bases between. Here the CDR3 DNA reads TGTGCCAGCAGCGCGCCTGGACAGTCGAGCTCCTACGAGCAGTACTTC. Residues: CASSAPGQSSSYEQYF.

J is TRBJ1-5 and V is TRBV28, with 7 bases matching TRBD1. This CDR3 is built from 13 residues. The trim removed 5 bases at V and 3 bases at J, leaving 1 base unmatched. The germline V gene has CDR1 MDHEN and CDR2 SYDVKM. Written as DNA, the CDR3 is TGTGCCAGCAGTACAGGGGACAATCAGCCCCAGCATTTT. Translating it yields CASSTGDNQPQHF.

The rearrangement links TRBV5-4 to TRBJ2-7, with 12 bases lining up with TRBD2. Germline loops: CDR1 SGHNT, CDR2 YYREEE (reference sequence). With 0 bases clipped from V and 2 bases from J, the junction kept 6 bases outside the gene matches. CDR3 length: 17 amino acids. The CDR3: CASSLAASGRGAYEQYF. As DNA, the CDR3 is TGTGCCAGCAGCTTGGCCGCTAGCGGGAGGGGGGCCTACGAGCAGTACTTC.